A selection of T cell receptor beta chains follows, all from one sample in a study. TCRdb independently ran MiXCR on the 5' RACE reads; one entry per CDR3 protein. The data show about 64,000 distinct CDR3 sequences, with roughly 22% seen just once and about 2.7% held by the top ten. The sample was memory CD4+ T cells sorted from a lymph node. Source of these receptors: a female donor with breast cancer. Both conserved end residues are part of each CDR3. D genes are given only for firm matches. The size field is filled for only some rows; it gives once, few, many or a size class.

cdr3_nt | cdr3_aa | v_call | d_call | clone_size | j_call
TGCAGCGTTGAAGGCCTAATACAGGGGGCTGGCTATGGCTACACCTTC | CSVEGLIQGAGYGYTF | TRBV29-1 | TRBD1 | NA | TRBJ1-2
TGTGCCAGCAGTACTAGCGGGAGGAGTAGGGAGACCCAGTACTTC | CASSTSGRSRETQYF | TRBV27 | TRBD2 | many | TRBJ2-5
TGTGCCAGTCAGCAGCGGGAAGGCACCGGGGAGCTGTTTTTT | CASQQREGTGELFF | TRBV4-2 | TRBD2 | NA | TRBJ2-2
TGCAGTGCTCGCGGACAGGGGGCCTCCAAAAACATTCAGTACTTC | CSARGQGASKNIQYF | TRBV20-1 | TRBD1 | many | TRBJ2-4
TGCGCCAGCAGCCAAGGGGGGTCCGAGACCCAGTACTTC | CASSQGGSETQYF | TRBV5-1 | NA | few | TRBJ2-5
TGTGCCAGCAGTCCCAGGGGTTCACCCCTCCACTTT | CASSPRGSPLHF | TRBV12-3/TRBV12-4 | NA | many | TRBJ1-6
TGTGCCAGCAGTGAACCCACGGGCAGGGGGAATGGCTACACCTTC | CASSEPTGRGNGYTF | TRBV25-1 | TRBD1 | NA | TRBJ1-2
TGTGCCAGCAGCTTTGCAGGGGGCTACGAGCAGTACTTC | CASSFAGGYEQYF | TRBV5-6 | TRBD1 | many | TRBJ2-7
TGCAGTGGTACAGGGGACAGGGGGAAAGAGACCCAGTACTTC | CSGTGDRGKETQYF | TRBV20-1 | TRBD1 | few | TRBJ2-5
TGCGCCAGCAGCTCGACTACAGGGGGCGTCACTGAAGCTTTCTTT | CASSSTTGGVTEAFF | TRBV5-1 | TRBD1 | few | TRBJ1-1
TGCGCCAGCAGCTTGGCCAACGTTTACAATGAGCAGTTCTTC | CASSLANVYNEQFF | TRBV5-1 | NA | NA | TRBJ2-1
TGTGCCAGCAGCAGACAAGAGAACTATGGCTACACCTTC | CASSRQENYGYTF | TRBV7-2 | NA | few | TRBJ1-2
TGTGCCAGCAGCTTAGTGGGACTAGCACCTTACACCGGGGAGCTGTTTTTT | CASSLVGLAPYTGELFF | TRBV7-9 | TRBD2 | few | TRBJ2-2
TGCAGTGCTAGGAGGGAGAGCTATGGCTACACCTTC | CSARRESYGYTF | TRBV20-1 | NA | few | TRBJ1-2
TGTGCCAGCAGCCCGCGACAGGGAGAGACCCAGTACTTC | CASSPRQGETQYF | TRBV7-9 | TRBD1 | many | TRBJ2-5
TGTGCCAGCAGTTACGCTAGCGGGAGAAGGACCGGGACCCAGTACTTC | CASSYASGRRTGTQYF | TRBV6-6 | TRBD2 | NA | TRBJ2-5
TGCGCCAGCAGCTCGGGGACAGGGGTAACCGGGGAGCTGTTTTTT | CASSSGTGVTGELFF | TRBV5-1 | TRBD1 | few | TRBJ2-2
TGTGCCAGCAGTCCACTAGCGGATAGCACAGATACGCAGTATTTT | CASSPLADSTDTQYF | TRBV6-2/TRBV6-3 | TRBD2 | NA | TRBJ2-3
TGTGCCAGCACCTGGACAGGGGGAAGTACTGAAGCTTACTTT | CASTWTGGSTEAYF | TRBV6-5 | TRBD1 | few | TRBJ1-1
TGTGCCAGCGTGGATCAGGGCAGCGAAAAACTGTTTTTT | CASVDQGSEKLFF | TRBV6-2/TRBV6-3 | NA | many | TRBJ1-4
TGTGCCAGCAGCACCCGGACAGGAGGCGCTGAAAAACTGTTTTTT | CASSTRTGGAEKLFF | TRBV7-9 | TRBD1 | many | TRBJ1-4
TGTGCCAGCAGTTATGCGGGAGTTGGATTGAATGAGCAGTTCTTC | CASSYAGVGLNEQFF | TRBV12-3/TRBV12-4 | TRBD2 | few | TRBJ2-1
TGTGCCAGCAGCTTTGGACAGGGGGCAACCTACGAGCAGTACTTC | CASSFGQGATYEQYF | TRBV11-2 | TRBD1 | few | TRBJ2-7
TGCAGTGCCAGAAAGACAGGCGACACAGATACGCAGTATTTT | CSARKTGDTDTQYF | TRBV20-1 | NA | NA | TRBJ2-3
TGCGCCAGCAGCTTACCCAGTGGTAATGAGCAGTTCTTC | CASSLPSGNEQFF | TRBV5-1 | NA | many | TRBJ2-1
TGTGCCAGCAGCTTCCGGGACGGGAAGCCAGAAGCTTTCTTT | CASSFRDGKPEAFF | TRBV11-2 | NA | many | TRBJ1-1
TGCAGCGTTCATGGCGGTTCGGGGGGCTACACCTTC | CSVHGGSGGYTF | TRBV29-1 | NA | medium-sized | TRBJ1-2
TGCGCCAGCAGCCCGCAAACAGGGGGAGGAAACACCATATATTTT | CASSPQTGGGNTIYF | TRBV4-3 | TRBD1 | few | TRBJ1-3
TGTGCCAGCAGTAACGGGGGTTCCGGATCGCAGCCCCAGCATTTT | CASSNGGSGSQPQHF | TRBV6-2/TRBV6-3 | NA | medium-sized | TRBJ1-5
TGTGCCAGCAGCCAATCAGATACGCAGTATTTT | CASSQSDTQYF | TRBV3-1 | NA | few | TRBJ2-3
TGTGCCAGCAGCTTTCAGCTAGCGGGAGGGATATCGACAGATACGCAGTATTTT | CASSFQLAGGISTDTQYF | TRBV7-9 | TRBD2 | few | TRBJ2-3
TGCGCCAGCAGCTTGGCGCAGACCTACGAGCAGCACTTC | CASSLAQTYEQHF | TRBV5-1 | NA | once | TRBJ2-7
TGTGCCAGCAGTATTAATACCGGGCAGTACTTC | CASSINTGQYF | TRBV12-3/TRBV12-4 | NA | NA | TRBJ2-7
TGTGCCAGCAGCTTTGACAGCCAAGAGACCCAGTACTTC | CASSFDSQETQYF | TRBV7-3 | NA | many | TRBJ2-5
TGTGCCAGCAGTTACAAGGGACAGGGCGGTTCAAATACGCAGTATTTT | CASSYKGQGGSNTQYF | TRBV6-5 | TRBD1 | few | TRBJ2-3
TGTGCCAGCAGCAACCCCGGGACAGGGGCCTTGGGCTACACCTTC | CASSNPGTGALGYTF | TRBV6-2/TRBV6-3 | TRBD1 | NA | TRBJ1-2
TGTGCCAGCAGCTTGGGACAGGGGTCTCACAATGAGCAGTTCTTC | CASSLGQGSHNEQFF | TRBV7-3 | TRBD1 | many | TRBJ2-1
TGTGCCAGCAAAAGTGGGCCCCGGGGGACTGAAGCTTTCTTT | CASKSGPRGTEAFF | TRBV6-5 | NA | NA | TRBJ1-1
TGTGCCATCAGTGGAGAACTTGGCGGGGACACTGAAGCTTTCTTT | CAISGELGGDTEAFF | TRBV10-3 | NA | few | TRBJ1-1
TGTGCCAGTAGTATTAACGAGAAGGCCGGGGCTTTCTTT | CASSINEKAGAFF | TRBV19 | NA | NA | TRBJ1-1
TGTGCCAGCAGCTTTAGGGTTAGCTCGGAGACCCAGTACTTC | CASSFRVSSETQYF | TRBV5-6 | NA | NA | TRBJ2-5
TGCGCCAGCAGCCCCCTTGGGGGAGGGAGGGGAACTGAAGCTTTCTTT | CASSPLGGGRGTEAFF | TRBV5-1 | NA | NA | TRBJ1-1
TGTGCCAGCAGCTCCCGCGGCGGAACCTACGAGCAGTACTTC | CASSSRGGTYEQYF | TRBV7-9 | NA | NA | TRBJ2-7
TGCGCCAGCAGCCTCGGACAGAGATGGGGTCTCTCTGGAAACACCATATATTTT | CASSLGQRWGLSGNTIYF | TRBV5-1 | NA | few | TRBJ1-3
TGTGCCAGCAGCCCGACCCCGAGCGGACTAGGCCAAGAGACCCAGTACTTC | CASSPTPSGLGQETQYF | TRBV5-5 | TRBD2 | few | TRBJ2-5
TGTGCCACCAGCCTTCCCGGACAGGGTTACAATGAGCAGTTCTTC | CATSLPGQGYNEQFF | TRBV24-1 | TRBD1 | few | TRBJ2-1
TGTGCCAGCAGCCCGACGACTAGCGGGAGGACCCAGTACTTC | CASSPTTSGRTQYF | TRBV7-2 | TRBD2 | medium-sized | TRBJ2-5
TGCGCCAGCAGCCCCGGGACAGGGGATTCCGAGCAGTACTTC | CASSPGTGDSEQYF | TRBV5-1 | TRBD1 | NA | TRBJ2-7
TGCAGTGCTAGAGATGGCAGGACCCCCTACGAGCAGTACTTC | CSARDGRTPYEQYF | TRBV20-1 | NA | NA | TRBJ2-7
TGTGCCAGCAGCTTTACTGATCGGAACACTGAAGCTTTCTTT | CASSFTDRNTEAFF | TRBV5-6 | NA | many | TRBJ1-1
TGTGCCATCGGTGGACAGAACACTGAAGCTTTCTTT | CAIGGQNTEAFF | TRBV10-3 | NA | many | TRBJ1-1
TGTGCCAGCAGGAAGGGGCAGGGAAACACCATATATTTT | CASRKGQGNTIYF | TRBV7-2 | NA | NA | TRBJ1-3